A single sample is the source of the 14 T cell receptor beta chains below, sequenced in a study of identifying expanded T cells in peripheral blood. Profiling relied on immunoSEQ multiplex PCR, and the TCRdb table lists in-frame clones only, not all of them. The sample includes about 52,000 clones, roughly 82% of them seen just once. Source material: blood. Receptors originate from a person between 18 and 75 years old in good health.

The sample holds one count of this clone. V usage is TRBV7-9 and J usage is TRBJ1-2, with D possibly being TRBD1 (6 bases). CDR3 length equals 13 residues. The germline CDR1 and CDR2 sequences are SEHNR and FQNEAQ (reference sequence). V was clipped by 5 bases and J by 7 bases, with 14 bases between them. The CDR3 DNA is TGTGCCAGCAGCCCACAGGGTGTGGGTGGCTACACCTTC. Translation: CASSPQGVGGYTF.

This chain connects TRBV20-1 to TRBJ2-7; D is unresolved. Deletions cut 5 bases from V and 7 bases from J, with 12 bases between. Germline CDR1 DFQATT, CDR2 SNEGSKA (reference sequence). The CDR3 spans 11 residues. The CDR3 here is CSAPSWGEQYF. As DNA, the CDR3 is TGCAGTGCTCCGTCCTGGGGTGAGCAGTACTTC.

V gene TRBV14 combines with J gene TRBJ2-3; D could derive from TRBD1 or TRBD2 (5 bases each). CDR3 length: 16 amino acids. Trimming left V 0 bases short and J 8 bases short, with 18 bases between. Germline lookup yields CDR1 SGHDN and CDR2 FVKESK. The DNA of the CDR3 is TGTGCCAGCAGCCAAGACCGAGACAGTCTGAGGGTTACGCAGTATTTT. Translation: CASSQDRDSLRVTQYF.

This clone turned up a few times. J is TRBJ2-2 and V is TRBV7-2; 7 bases align to TRBD2. From germline, CDR1 is SGHTA and CDR2 FQGNSA. The CDR3 is 15 amino acids. Trimming took 7 bases from V and 0 from J; bases not matched to a gene: 5. In DNA, the CDR3 is TGTGCCAGCAAGGTGGCGGGGGCGAACACCGGGGAGCTGTTTTTT. It is translated as CASKVAGANTGELFF.

On this clone: At one end, the junction sequence differs from germline, possibly due to a read error. The chain employs TRBV14 and TRBJ1-2; D uncertain. The V gene's germline CDR1 is SGHDN and CDR2 FVKESK. This CDR3 is 11 amino acids long. The CDR3 DNA reads TGTGCCAGCAGCCAAGAGGTCATCCCACAATTC. Translating gives CASSQEVIPQF.

The V and J genes are TRBV7-8 and TRBJ1-1, with TRBD1 matching 11 bases. J was trimmed by 4 bases and V by 2 bases; bases with no gene match: 9. Germline CDR1 reads SGHVS; CDR2 reads FQNEAQ. The CDR3 is 17 residues long. The CDR3 region is CASSLRGVGQGGTEAFF. The CDR3 DNA follows: TGTGCCAGCAGCTTAAGGGGCGTGGGACAGGGGGGCACTGAAGCTTTCTTT.

The rearrangement uses TRBV11-2 and TRBJ2-7, with D perhaps TRBD1 (6 bases). This CDR3 is built from 13 residues. Germline loops: CDR1 SGHAT, CDR2 FQNNGV. V lost 2 bases and J lost 3, with 8 bases in between. The CDR3 loop is CASSLIRGYEQYF. The CDR3 DNA is TGTGCCAGCAGCTTAATCAGGGGCTACGAGCAGTACTTC.

CDR3 region: CASFPTAINNEQFF. In nucleotides, the CDR3 is TGTGCCAGCTTCCCGACCGCAATCAACAATGAGCAGTTCTTC. J is TRBJ2-1 and V is TRBV18; unclear D gene. CDR3 length equals 14 residues. Germline V lookup: CDR1 KGHSH, CDR2 LQKENI. The V and J ends lost 7 bases and 5 bases respectively, with 15 bases between them.

V gene TRBV7-6 combines with J gene TRBJ1-5; D not certain. The CDR3 sequence is 16 residues long. The V gene lost 1 base and the J gene lost 6 bases, with 16 bases spanning the gap. Germline CDR1 and CDR2: SGHVS and FNYEAQ. The CDR3 sequence is CASSLDTHLAGQPQHF. For the CDR3, the DNA is TGTGCCAGCAGCTTAGACACCCATCTAGCGGGTCAGCCCCAGCATTTT.

The V gene is TRBV25-1, the J gene TRBJ2-2; 9 positions agree with TRBD1. J gave up 6 bases and V 4 bases, and 3 bases lay outside the gene matches. From germline, CDR1 is MGHDK and CDR2 SYGVNS. The CDR3 is made up of 14 amino acids. The CDR3, as DNA: TGTGCCAGCAGTGTACAGGGGGCACCCGGGGAGCTGTTTTTT. Protein sequence: CASSVQGAPGELFF.

V gene TRBV21-1 combines with J gene TRBJ2-1; TRBD2 reflects the table's D call only, with no check against the DNA. TRBV21-1 is described as a pseudogene. The CDR3 has 18 amino acids. The CDR3 reads CASTPSKGGGLRYNEQFF. The CDR3 DNA reads as TGTGCCAGCACCCCGAGTAAAGGGGGGGGCTTAAGATACAATGAGCAGTTCTTC.

V and J are TRBV2 and TRBJ2-7; D not certain. The V gene lost 2 bases and the J gene lost 4 bases, with 9 bases spanning the gap. The CDR3 has 13 amino acids. CDR1 is SNHLY and CDR2 is FYNNEI in the germline V gene. The CDR3 DNA reads TGTGCCAGCAGTGAACAGACGATTTACGAGCAGTACGTC. Its protein product is CASSEQTIYEQYV.

J is TRBJ1-1 and V is TRBV27; TRBD1 matches 9 bases. The CDR3 is 18 amino acids. In germline, CDR1 is MNHEY, CDR2 SMNVEV (reference sequence). Trimming at V came to 4 bases and at J to 3 bases, leaving 15 bases not matched to a gene. DNA of the CDR3: TGTGCCAGCAGTTCATCCACAGACCGGGACAGGGAATACACTGAAGCTTTCTTT. Translating gives CASSSSTDRDREYTEAFF.

The V and J genes are TRBV6-5 and TRBJ2-5; either TRBD1 or TRBD2 may supply D (6 bases each). The length of the CDR3 is 15 residues. Trimming removed 5 bases at V and 5 bases at J, with 18 bases between. Germline CDR1 and CDR2: MNHEY and SVGAGI. CDR3: CASSREGGFGETQYF. The CDR3 DNA sequence: TGTGCCAGCAGTCGCGAAGGGGGGTTCGGTGAGACCCAGTACTTC.